This T cell receptor beta chain was sequenced in a study of cytomegalovirus exposure and HLA in healthy donors. Overall study findings and caveats: A link between a missense DCLRE1C variant and TCR beta V- and J-gene trimming emerged from a later analysis.

The CDR3 length is 12 residues. Per the germline V gene, CDR1 is SQVTM and CDR2 is ANQGSEA. Trimming took 4 bases from V and 7 from J; bases not matched to a gene: 4. With regard to this clone: Its cognate antigen is unknown.

It was with 60 Vbeta and 13 Jbeta primers that the PCR ran. Libraries were prepared by immunoSEQ multiplex PCR; TCRdb keeps only in-frame clonotypes and omits some of them. The sample lists about 59,000 clones, approximately 75% occurring once. This rearrangement joins TRBV29-1 to TRBJ2-1; 7 bases agree with TRBD1. This sequence was found in a man aged 25 to 45 in good health and CMV-seropositive. Sample: PBMCs. CDR3 residues: CSVGDSLNEQFF. In DNA, the CDR3 is TGCAGCGTTGGGGACAGTCTGAATGAGCAGTTCTTC.